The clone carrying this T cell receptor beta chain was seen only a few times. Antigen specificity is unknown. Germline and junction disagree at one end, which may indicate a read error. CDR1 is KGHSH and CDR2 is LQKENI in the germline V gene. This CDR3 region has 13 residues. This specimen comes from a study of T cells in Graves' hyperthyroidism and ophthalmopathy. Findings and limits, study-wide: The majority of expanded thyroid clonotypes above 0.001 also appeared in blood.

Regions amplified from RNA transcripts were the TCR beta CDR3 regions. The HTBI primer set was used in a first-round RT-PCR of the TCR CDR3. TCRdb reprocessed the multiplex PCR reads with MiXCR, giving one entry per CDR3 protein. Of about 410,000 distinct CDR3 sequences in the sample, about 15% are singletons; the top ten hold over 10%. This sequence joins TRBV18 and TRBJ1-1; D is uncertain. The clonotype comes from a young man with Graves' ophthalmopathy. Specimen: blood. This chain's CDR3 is CAGSPPAILEPFF. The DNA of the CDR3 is TGTGCCGGCTCACCACCGGCAATACTTGAACCTTTCTTT.